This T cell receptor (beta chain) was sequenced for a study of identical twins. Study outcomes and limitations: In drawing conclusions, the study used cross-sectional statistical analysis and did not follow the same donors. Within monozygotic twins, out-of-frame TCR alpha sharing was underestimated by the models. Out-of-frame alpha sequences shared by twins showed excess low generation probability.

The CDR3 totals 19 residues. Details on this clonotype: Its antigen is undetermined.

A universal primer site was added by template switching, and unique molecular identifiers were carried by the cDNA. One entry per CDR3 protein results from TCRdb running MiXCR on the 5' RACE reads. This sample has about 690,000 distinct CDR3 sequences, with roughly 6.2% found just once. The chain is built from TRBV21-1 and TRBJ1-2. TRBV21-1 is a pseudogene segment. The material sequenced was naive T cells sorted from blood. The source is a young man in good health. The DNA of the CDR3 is TGTGCCAGCAGCAAAGCTCCCTTGCACAGGGCCCCACTTAACTATGGCTACACCTTC. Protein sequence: CASSKAPLHRAPLNYGYTF.